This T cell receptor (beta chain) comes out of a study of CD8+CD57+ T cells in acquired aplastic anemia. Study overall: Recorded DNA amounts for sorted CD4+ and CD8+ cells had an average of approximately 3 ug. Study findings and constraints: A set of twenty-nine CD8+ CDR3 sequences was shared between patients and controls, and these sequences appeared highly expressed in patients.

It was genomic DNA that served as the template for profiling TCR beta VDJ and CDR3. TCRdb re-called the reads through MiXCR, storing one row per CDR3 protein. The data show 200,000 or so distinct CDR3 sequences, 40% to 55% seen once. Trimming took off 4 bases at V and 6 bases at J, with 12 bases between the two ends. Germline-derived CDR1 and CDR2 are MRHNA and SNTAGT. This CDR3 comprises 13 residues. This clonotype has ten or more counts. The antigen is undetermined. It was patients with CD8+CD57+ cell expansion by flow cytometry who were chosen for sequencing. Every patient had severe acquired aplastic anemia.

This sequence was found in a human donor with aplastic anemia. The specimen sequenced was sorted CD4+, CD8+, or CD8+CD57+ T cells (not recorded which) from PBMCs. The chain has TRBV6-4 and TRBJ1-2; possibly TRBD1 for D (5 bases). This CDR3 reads CASSVRWGDGYTF. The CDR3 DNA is TGTGCCAGCAGTGTCAGGTGGGGGGATGGCTACACCTTC.